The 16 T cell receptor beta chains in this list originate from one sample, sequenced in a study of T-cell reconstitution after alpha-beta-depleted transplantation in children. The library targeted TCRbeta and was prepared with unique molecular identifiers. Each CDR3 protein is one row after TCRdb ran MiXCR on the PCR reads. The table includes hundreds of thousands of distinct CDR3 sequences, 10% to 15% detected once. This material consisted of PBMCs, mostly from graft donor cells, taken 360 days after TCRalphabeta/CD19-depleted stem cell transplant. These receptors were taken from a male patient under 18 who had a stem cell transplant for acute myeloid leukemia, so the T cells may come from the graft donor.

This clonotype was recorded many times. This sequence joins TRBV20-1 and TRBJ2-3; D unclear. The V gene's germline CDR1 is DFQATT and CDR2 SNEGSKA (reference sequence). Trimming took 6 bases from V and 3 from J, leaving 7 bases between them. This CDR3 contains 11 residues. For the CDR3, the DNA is TGCAGTGCAACGCAGACAGATACGCAGTATTTT. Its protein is CSATQTDTQYF.

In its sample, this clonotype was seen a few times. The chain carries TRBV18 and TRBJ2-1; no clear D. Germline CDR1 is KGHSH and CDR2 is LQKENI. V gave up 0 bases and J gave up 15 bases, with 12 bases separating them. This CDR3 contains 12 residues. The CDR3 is CASSPPTLTPFF. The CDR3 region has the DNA TGTGCCAGCTCACCACCAACCCTAACGCCGTTCTTC.

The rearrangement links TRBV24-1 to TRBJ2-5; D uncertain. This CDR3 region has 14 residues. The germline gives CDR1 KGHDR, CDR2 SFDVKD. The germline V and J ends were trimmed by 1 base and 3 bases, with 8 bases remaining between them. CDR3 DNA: TGTGCCACCAGTGATTTAAGGACGGAAGAGACCCAGTACTTC. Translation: CATSDLRTEETQYF.

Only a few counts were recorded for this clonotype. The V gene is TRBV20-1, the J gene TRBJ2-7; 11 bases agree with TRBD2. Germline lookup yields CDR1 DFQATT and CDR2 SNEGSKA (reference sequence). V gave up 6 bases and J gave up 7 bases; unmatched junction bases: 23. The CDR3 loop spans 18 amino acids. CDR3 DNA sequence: TGCAGTGCCCCAGGGGGGACAGGACGACTAGCGGGATTTGTGGAGCAGTACTTC. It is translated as CSAPGGTGRLAGFVEQYF.

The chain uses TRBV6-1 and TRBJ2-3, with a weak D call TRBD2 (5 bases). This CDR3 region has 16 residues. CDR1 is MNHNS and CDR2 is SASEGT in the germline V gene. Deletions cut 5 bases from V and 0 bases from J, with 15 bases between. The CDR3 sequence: CASSTERRPSTDTQYF. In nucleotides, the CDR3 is TGTGCCAGCAGTACGGAGCGGAGGCCTAGCACAGATACGCAGTATTTT.

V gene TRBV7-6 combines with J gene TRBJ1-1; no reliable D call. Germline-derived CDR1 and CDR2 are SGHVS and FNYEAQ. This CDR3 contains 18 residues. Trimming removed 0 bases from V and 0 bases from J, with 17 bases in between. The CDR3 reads CASSLASKGGAMNTEAFF. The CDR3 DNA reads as TGTGCCAGCAGCTTAGCTTCGAAGGGCGGTGCTATGAACACTGAAGCTTTCTTT. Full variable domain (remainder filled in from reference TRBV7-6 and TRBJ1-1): GAGVSQSPRYKVTKRGQDVALRCDPISGHVSLYWYRQALGQGPEFLTYFNYEAQQDKSGLPNDRFSAERPEGSISTLTIQRTEQRDSAMYRCASSLASKGGAMNTEAFFGQGTRLTVV.

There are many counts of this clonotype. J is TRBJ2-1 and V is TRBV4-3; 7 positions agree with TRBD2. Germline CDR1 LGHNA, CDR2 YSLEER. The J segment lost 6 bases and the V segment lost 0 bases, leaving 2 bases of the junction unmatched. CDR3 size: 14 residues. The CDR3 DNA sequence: TGCGCCAGCAGCCAAGAGGGAGGGATCAATGAGCAGTTCTTC. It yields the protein CASSQEGGINEQFF.

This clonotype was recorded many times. The CDR3 nucleotides read TGTGCCAGCAGCTTATTTAAGGGACTCAAGACCGGGGAGCTGTTTTTT. Translating it yields CASSLFKGLKTGELFF. V and J are TRBV11-2 and TRBJ2-2, with D perhaps matching TRBD2 (6 bases). The CDR3 is made up of 16 amino acids. Germline values: CDR1 SGHAT, CDR2 FQNNGV. V was pared by 2 bases and J by 5 bases, with 15 bases between.

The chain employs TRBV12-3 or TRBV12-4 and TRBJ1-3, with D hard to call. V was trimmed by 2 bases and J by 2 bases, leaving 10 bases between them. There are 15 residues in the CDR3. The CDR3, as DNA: TGTGCCAGCAGTTTATCCCAGAGGGCTGGAAACACCATATATTTT. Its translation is CASSLSQRAGNTIYF.

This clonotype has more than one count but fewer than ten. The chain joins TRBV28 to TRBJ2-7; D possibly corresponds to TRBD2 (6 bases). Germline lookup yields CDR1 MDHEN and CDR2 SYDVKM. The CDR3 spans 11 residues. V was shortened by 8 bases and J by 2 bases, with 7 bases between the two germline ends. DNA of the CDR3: TGTGCCAGCTGGGGGGCCTACGAGCAGTACTTC. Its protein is CASWGAYEQYF.

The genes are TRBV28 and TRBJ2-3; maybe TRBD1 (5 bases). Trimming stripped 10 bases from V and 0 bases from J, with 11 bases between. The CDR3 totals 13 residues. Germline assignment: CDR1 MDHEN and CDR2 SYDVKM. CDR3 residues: CATSRGSTDTQYF. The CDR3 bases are TGTGCCACGTCAAGGGGCAGCACAGATACGCAGTATTTT.

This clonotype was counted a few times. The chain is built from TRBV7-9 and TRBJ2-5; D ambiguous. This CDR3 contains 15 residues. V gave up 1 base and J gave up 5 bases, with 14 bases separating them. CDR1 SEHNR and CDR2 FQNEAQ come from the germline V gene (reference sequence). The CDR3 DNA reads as TGTGCCAGCAGCTTAGGGACCAGAAATATGGAGACCCAGTACTTC. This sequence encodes CASSLGTRNMETQYF.

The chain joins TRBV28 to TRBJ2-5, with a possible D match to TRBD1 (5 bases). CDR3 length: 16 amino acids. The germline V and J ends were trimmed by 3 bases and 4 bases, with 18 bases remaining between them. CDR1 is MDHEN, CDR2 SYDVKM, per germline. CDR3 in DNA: TGTGCCAGCAGTTTGCGGCGGTCTCTTCAGGGAGAGACCCAGTACTTC. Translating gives CASSLRRSLQGETQYF. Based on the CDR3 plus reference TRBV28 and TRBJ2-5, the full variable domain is DVKVTQSSRYLVKRTGEKVFLECVQDMDHENMFWYRQDPGLGLRLIYFSYDVKMKEKGDIPEGYSVSREKKERFSLILESASTNQTSMYLCASSLRRSLQGETQYFGPGTRLLVL.

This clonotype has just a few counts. CDR3 nucleotides: TGTGCCAGCAGCTTAGAGGCGGCGTCTAACACTGAAGCTTTCTTT. It is translated as CASSLEAASNTEAFF. This chain uses TRBV7-8 with TRBJ1-1; unclear D gene. Trimming took 1 base from V and 2 from J, leaving 11 bases between them. This CDR3 is built from 15 residues. Germline CDR1 and CDR2: SGHVS and FQNEAQ.

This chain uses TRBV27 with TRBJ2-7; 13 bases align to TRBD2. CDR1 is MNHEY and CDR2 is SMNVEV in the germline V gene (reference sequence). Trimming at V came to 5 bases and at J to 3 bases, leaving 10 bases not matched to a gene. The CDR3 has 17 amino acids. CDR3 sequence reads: CASSTGLAGNRYYEQYF. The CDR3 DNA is TGTGCCAGCAGTACGGGACTAGCGGGAAACCGCTACTACGAGCAGTACTTC.

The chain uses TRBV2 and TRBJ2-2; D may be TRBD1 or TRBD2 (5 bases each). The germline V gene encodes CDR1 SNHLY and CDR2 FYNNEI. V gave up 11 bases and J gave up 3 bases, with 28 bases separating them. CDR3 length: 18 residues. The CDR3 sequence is CAFCFPTWGSEDTGELFF. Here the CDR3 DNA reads TGTGCCTTCTGTTTCCCGACGTGGGGGAGTGAGGACACCGGGGAGCTGTTTTTT.